The 26 T cell receptor beta chains given below trace back to one sample, sequenced in a study of T cell clones after liver transplantation. Method: immunoSEQ multiplex PCR; TCRdb's copy keeps in-frame clones and lacks some. Here the sample spans approximately 65,000 clones, roughly 92% being singletons. The material sequenced was CD4+ T cells from blood, taken about 27 months after liver transplant. These receptors all stem from a human patient who received a liver transplant. The T cells may come from the graft donor.

Here the CDR3 DNA reads TGTGCCAGCAGCGTAGACGGTGCGGGTTACACAGATACGCAGTATTTT. Its protein is CASSVDGAGYTDTQYF. The V call is TRBV9, the J call TRBJ2-3, with D possibly being TRBD2 (5 bases). Germline CDR1 is SGDLS and CDR2 is YYNGEE. This CDR3 has 16 residues. V lost 0 bases to trimming and J lost 2 bases, with 13 bases between them.

The chain uses TRBV2 and TRBJ2-5; D might be TRBD1 (5 bases). The CDR3 runs to 15 residues. Germline V gene sequence: CDR1 SNHLY, CDR2 FYNNEI. The germline V and J ends were trimmed by 5 bases and 4 bases, with 17 bases remaining between them. The CDR3 nucleotides read TGTGCCAGCAGTTTCTTAGGGCAGGGCGGAGAGACCCAGTACTTC. Encoded protein: CASSFLGQGGETQYF.

This clone has just one count. The rearrangement uses TRBV9 and TRBJ1-1; 9 bases are shared with TRBD1. The length of the CDR3 is 18 residues. The germline V gene encodes CDR1 SGDLS and CDR2 YYNGEE. The V segment lost 6 bases and the J segment 1 base; nucleotides outside the gene matches: 16. The CDR3 region is CASTIWHRGRSANTEAFF. The CDR3 coding sequence is TGTGCCAGCACTATATGGCACAGGGGGCGGAGCGCGAACACTGAAGCTTTCTTT.

J is TRBJ1-4 and V is TRBV11-2; no firm D call. The V and J ends lost 3 bases and 6 bases respectively, with 11 bases between them. CDR1 is SGHAT and CDR2 is FQNNGV in the germline V gene. The CDR3 spans 14 residues. CDR3 residues: CASSFAQAYEKLFF. The DNA for the CDR3 is TGTGCCAGCAGCTTTGCGCAGGCGTATGAAAAACTGTTTTTT.

About this clone itself: One junction end does not reproduce the germline sequence, and a read error may be involved. The chain has TRBV11-2 and TRBJ2-7; 11 positions agree with TRBD2. CDR3 length: 14 amino acids. Germline CDR1 and CDR2: SGHAT and FQNNGV. The CDR3 DNA reads as TGTGCCAACAGCTTAGGGACTAGCGGAACGAAATTGTACTTC. Translation: CANSLGTSGTKLYF.

The J gene is TRBJ2-7, the V gene TRBV11-3; D gene unclear. Per germline, CDR1 SGHNT and CDR2 YENEEA. V was trimmed by 0 bases and J by 0 bases, leaving 0 bases between them. This CDR3 spans 12 amino acids. The DNA of the CDR3 is TGTGCCAGCAGCTTAGACTCCTACGAGCAGTACTTC. Its protein is CASSLDSYEQYF.

The chain carries TRBV19 and TRBJ2-1; 7 bases agree with TRBD2. The CDR3 is made up of 15 amino acids. Germline CDR1 and CDR2: LNHDA and SQIVND (reference sequence). Losses at the gene ends were 7 bases for V and 5 bases for J; bases not matched to a gene: 11. The DNA of the CDR3 is TGTGCCAGTAAACGAGCGGGAACACGTGACAATGAGCAGTTCTTC. It is translated as CASKRAGTRDNEQFF.

The V and J genes are TRBV5-8 and TRBJ1-2, with TRBD1 identical over 10 bases. The CDR3 covers 15 residues. CDR1 is SGHTS and CDR2 is YDEGEE in the germline V gene. The V segment lost 3 bases and the J segment 4 bases; nucleotides outside the gene matches: 6. In nucleotides, the CDR3 is TGTGCCAGCAGCTCTCCGACAGGGGGCCTCTATGGCTACACCTTC. This encodes CASSSPTGGLYGYTF.

DNA of the CDR3: TGTGCCATCAGTGAAGATGGCACAGATACGCAGTATTTT. Translation: CAISEDGTDTQYF. The chain is built from TRBV10-3 and TRBJ2-3; D gene ambiguous. Trimming left V 3 bases short and J 1 base short, with 5 bases between. The CDR3 runs 13 residues. The germline V gene encodes CDR1 ENHRY and CDR2 SYGVKD.

The sample holds a few counts of this clone. The genes are TRBV28 and TRBJ1-2; D unclear. V was clipped by 4 bases and J by 4 bases, with 7 bases between them. The CDR3 length is 12 residues. Germline V gene data show CDR1 as MDHEN and CDR2 as SYDVKM. Written as DNA, the CDR3 is TGTGCCAGCAGTTCCGAAGTCTATGGCTACACCTTC. It encodes CASSSEVYGYTF.

The V gene is TRBV5-6, the J gene TRBJ2-5; the D is unclear. This CDR3 has 15 residues. Looked up from germline, CDR1 is SGHDT and CDR2 is YYEEEE. Deletions cut 0 bases from V and 2 bases from J, with 11 bases between. CDR3 nucleotide sequence: TGTGCCAGCAGCTTGGATCGCCGGAATCAAGAGACCCAGTACTTC. It translates to CASSLDRRNQETQYF.

J is TRBJ2-7 and V is TRBV27; 7 positions match TRBD2. The CDR3 loop spans 15 amino acids. Germline V gene lookup returns CDR1 MNHEY and CDR2 SMNVEV (reference sequence). Unmatched junction bases numbered 7, after V lost 2 bases and J lost 3 bases. CDR3 in amino acids: CASSLGQGLRYEQYF. The CDR3, as DNA: TGTGCCAGCAGTTTAGGGCAGGGACTACGCTACGAGCAGTACTTC.

The chain couples TRBV7-9 to TRBJ1-1, with a possible D match to TRBD1 (5 bases). V was shortened by 3 bases and J by 1 base, with 12 bases between the two germline ends. CDR3 length equals 15 residues. Per the germline V gene, CDR1 is SEHNR and CDR2 is FQNEAQ (reference sequence). The CDR3 protein is CASSLQQGWNTEAFF. CDR3 DNA: TGTGCCAGCAGCTTGCAGCAGGGCTGGAACACTGAAGCTTTCTTT.

CDR3 sequence: CASRRDSNQPQHF. For the CDR3, the DNA is TGTGCCAGCAGAAGGGATAGCAATCAGCCCCAGCATTTT. The chain links TRBV2 to TRBJ1-5; no firm D call. V was pared by 6 bases and J by 0 bases, with 6 bases between. The CDR3 is 13 amino acids. Germline-derived CDR1 and CDR2 are SNHLY and FYNNEI. Supplemented by reference TRBV2 and TRBJ1-5, the full variable domain reads EPEVTQTPSHQVTQMGQEVILRCVPISNHLYFYWYRQILGQKVEFLVSFYNNEISEKSEIFDDQFSVERPDGSNFTLKIRSTKLEDSAMYFCASRRDSNQPQHFGDGTRLSIL.

This clone was seen more than once but under ten times. The chain is built from TRBV5-4 and TRBJ2-2; maybe TRBD2 (6 bases). Germline CDR1 and CDR2: SGHNT and YYREEE (reference sequence). CDR3 length equals 15 residues. The V gene lost 0 bases and the J gene lost 2 bases, with 8 bases spanning the gap. The CDR3 DNA follows: TGTGCCAGCAGCTTGGCGGGGGTTAACACCGGGGAGCTGTTTTTT. Encoded protein: CASSLAGVNTGELFF.

The chain uses TRBV4-3 and TRBJ2-1; TRBD1 is a possible D gene (5 bases). Germline loops: CDR1 LGHNA, CDR2 YSLEER. The CDR3 contains 14 residues. Trimming shortened V by 0 bases and J by 9 bases, and 12 bases separated the two germline ends. The CDR3 sequence: CASSQDRAQGEQFF. Here the CDR3 DNA reads TGCGCCAGCAGCCAAGATCGGGCGCAGGGTGAGCAGTTCTTC.

The J gene is TRBJ2-7, the V gene TRBV27; D unresolved. Germline loops: CDR1 MNHEY, CDR2 SMNVEV (reference sequence). The V end was cut by 5 bases, the J end by 2 bases, with 13 bases between. CDR3 length equals 14 residues. The CDR3 region has the DNA TGTGCCAGCAGTGCCTCGATCGGTCCCTACGAGCAGTACTTC. It yields the protein CASSASIGPYEQYF.

The V and J genes are TRBV19 and TRBJ1-1; TRBD1 agrees at 9 bases. CDR3 length: 15 amino acids. V was clipped by 8 bases and J by 3 bases; unmatched bases: 10. The germline gives CDR1 LNHDA, CDR2 SQIVND (reference sequence). The CDR3, as DNA: TGTGCCAGTCATAAAACGGACAGGGGCCACACTGAAGCTTTCTTT. Translating gives CASHKTDRGHTEAFF. The full variable domain, with the rest looked up from reference TRBV19 and TRBJ1-1, is DGGITQSPKYLFRKEGQNVTLSCEQNLNHDAMYWYRQDPGQGLRLIYYSQIVNDFQKGDIAEGYSVSREKKESFPLTVTSAQKNPTAFYLCASHKTDRGHTEAFFGQGTRLTVV.

The chain employs TRBV7-2 and TRBJ2-7; TRBD2 matches at 11 bases. The J segment lost 3 bases and the V segment lost 5 bases, leaving 9 bases of the junction unmatched. CDR1 and CDR2 (germline): SGHTA, FQGNSA. The CDR3 is 16 residues long. CDR3 residues: CASSTSLAGGVYEQYF. The CDR3, as DNA: TGTGCCAGCAGCACTAGTCTAGCGGGAGGTGTCTACGAGCAGTACTTC.

This chain uses TRBV6-5 with TRBJ1-1, with D perhaps matching TRBD1 (5 bases). The V gene lost 2 bases and the J gene lost 0 bases, with 13 bases spanning the gap. The CDR3 is made up of 16 amino acids. Germline V gene sequence: CDR1 MNHEY, CDR2 SVGAGI. The CDR3 sequence: CASSYIGAGMNTEAFF. The CDR3 nucleotides are TGTGCCAGCAGTTACATCGGGGCGGGTATGAACACTGAAGCTTTCTTT.

The gene calls are TRBV7-2 and TRBJ2-5, with 9 bases fitting TRBD1. Unmatched junction bases numbered 12, after V lost 5 bases and J lost 5 bases. The CDR3 extends over 16 amino acids. Germline loops: CDR1 SGHTA, CDR2 FQGNSA. CDR3 region: CASSISPGQGSETQYF. CDR3 bases: TGTGCCAGCAGCATATCTCCGGGACAGGGATCGGAGACCCAGTACTTC.

The genes are TRBV7-9 and TRBJ1-5; the D is unclear. Trimming removed 5 bases from V and 5 bases from J, with 10 bases in between. CDR3 length: 13 residues. The germline gives CDR1 SEHNR, CDR2 FQNEAQ (reference sequence). In DNA, the CDR3 is TGTGCCAGCAGCACCGGGGAATATCAGCCCCAGCATTTT. Protein: CASSTGEYQPQHF. Full variable domain (outside the CDR3, taken from reference TRBV7-9 and TRBJ1-5): DTGVSQNPRHKITKRGQNVTFRCDPISEHNRLYWYRQTLGQGPEFLTYFQNEAQLEKSRLLSDRFSAERPKGSFSTLEIQRTEQGDSAMYLCASSTGEYQPQHFGDGTRLSIL.

The chain couples TRBV18 to TRBJ1-1, with 9 bases fitting TRBD1. This CDR3 is 14 amino acids long. Germline-derived CDR1 and CDR2 are KGHSH and LQKENI. V shed 3 bases and J 3 bases; nucleotides not matched to a gene: 2. The CDR3 region has the DNA TGTGCCAGCTCACCGACAGGGGGAGACACTGAAGCTTTCTTT. Translating gives CASSPTGGDTEAFF.

V is TRBV11-2 and J is TRBJ1-1; perhaps TRBD1 as D (6 bases). Germline CDR1 and CDR2: SGHAT and FQNNGV. This CDR3 region has 15 residues. With 0 bases removed from V and 4 bases from J, the gap between germline ends came to 12 bases. The CDR3 DNA follows: TGTGCCAGCAGCTTAGATGGACAGTGGGGCACTGAAGCTTTCTTT. Protein sequence: CASSLDGQWGTEAFF.

This clone turned up a few times. This chain links TRBV29-1 with TRBJ1-1; weak D call: TRBD1 (6 bases). From germline, CDR1 is SQVTM and CDR2 ANQGSEA. The V and J ends lost 5 bases and 11 bases respectively, with 18 bases between them. The CDR3 consists of 12 residues. CDR3 loop: CSVYPLPGVAFF. The CDR3 DNA reads TGCAGCGTTTATCCCCTGCCAGGGGTTGCTTTCTTT. The full variable domain, with the rest looked up from reference TRBV29-1 and TRBJ1-1, is SAVISQKPSRDICQRGTSLTIQCQVDSQVTMMFWYRQQPGQSLTLIATANQGSEATYESGFVIDKFPISRPNLTFSTLTVSNMSPEDSSIYLCSVYPLPGVAFFGQGTRLTVV.

The chain joins TRBV27 to TRBJ2-6; 8 positions match TRBD1. With V trimmed by 8 bases and J by 2 bases, 11 bases remained unmatched. The CDR3 is 17 amino acids. Germline lookup yields CDR1 MNHEY and CDR2 SMNVEV (reference sequence). The CDR3 region has the DNA TGTGCCAGCCGCACCCTTGGACAGGGACCTGGGGCCAACGTCCTGACTTTC. Translated: CASRTLGQGPGANVLTF.